A selection of T cell receptor beta chains follows, all from one sample in a study of CD8+CD57+ T cells in acquired aplastic anemia. TCRdb re-analysed the reads in MiXCR, keeping a single row per CDR3 protein. The sample has some 48,000 distinct CDR3 sequences, 55% to 75% seen once. Source material: sorted CD4+, CD8+, or CD8+CD57+ T cells (not recorded which) from PBMCs. Receptors originate from a human donor in good health, serving as a control. The CDR3 runs from the conserved cysteine through the conserved F or W. The D gene is left open where the match is weak. Clone size is stated in some rows and not others, as once, few, many or a class when expanded.

J gene,clone size,V gene,D gene,CDR3 DNA,CDR3 protein
TRBJ1-2,few,TRBV29-1,.,TGCAGCGTTGACCGGGGGCAGAACTATGGCTACACCTTC,CSVDRGQNYGYTF
TRBJ2-1,many,TRBV10-3,.,TGTGCCATCAGTGTGGGGAATGAGCAGTTCTTC,CAISVGNEQFF
TRBJ2-3,.,TRBV7-3,TRBD2,TGTGCCAGCAGCAGGGGGACTAGCGGCACAGATACGCAGTATTTT,CASSRGTSGTDTQYF
TRBJ1-1,once,TRBV2,.,TGTGCCAGCAGGGAGGGACAGAACACTGAAGCTTTCTTT,CASREGQNTEAFF
TRBJ1-1,.,TRBV14,.,TGTGCCAGCAGCCAACTCACCGAGGGGACTGAAGCTTTCTTT,CASSQLTEGTEAFF
TRBJ1-6,many,TRBV12-3/TRBV12-4,.,TGTGCCAGCAGTTTGGGACGGGTGGGCTCACCCCTCCACTTT,CASSLGRVGSPLHF
TRBJ2-7,.,TRBV20-1,.,TGCAGTGCTAGCTTGGAAGGGGGCTACGAGCAGTACTTC,CSASLEGGYEQYF
TRBJ2-5,few,TRBV24-1,.,TGTGCCACTCCGCAGGGTCCCGGACAAGAGACCCAGTACTTC,CATPQGPGQETQYF
TRBJ1-1,once,TRBV10-3,TRBD1,TGTGCCACCGGGACAGGTAGTCGGAACACTGTAGCTTTCTTT,CATGTGSRNTVAFF
TRBJ2-3,once,TRBV7-2,TRBD1,TGTGCCAGCAGCTTATCTGGCCGGGACAGAGACCAGTATTTT,CASSLSGRDRDQYF
TRBJ1-6,few,TRBV2,.,TGTGCCAGCAGCCAAGATAAGGATTCACCCCTCCACTTT,CASSQDKDSPLHF
TRBJ2-7,.,TRBV7-3,.,TGTGCCAGCAGCGTGGCGGCAGGGCCCTACGAGCAGTACTTC,CASSVAAGPYEQYF
TRBJ1-4,many,TRBV28,.,TGTGCCAGCAGTGATTTTAATGAAAAACTGTTTTTT,CASSDFNEKLFF
TRBJ2-2,.,TRBV28,TRBD1,TGTGCCAGCAGCGAACACCCGACAGGGACACCCTCGAACACCGGGGAGCTGTTTTTT,CASSEHPTGTPSNTGELFF
TRBJ1-1,once,TRBV6-5,TRBD1,TGTGCCAGCAGTTACGTAGGACAGGAAACTGAAGCTTTCTTT,CASSYVGQETEAFF
TRBJ1-2,.,TRBV9,.,TGTGCCAGCAGCGGAGAAGGGGACCCGAAGGATGGCTACACCTTC,CASSGEGDPKDGYTF
TRBJ2-5,.,TRBV7-2,.,TGTGCCAGCAGCTTATTTGGCACGGAGACCCAGTACTTC,CASSLFGTETQYF
TRBJ2-7,few,TRBV29-1,.,TGCAGCGCCACCCAGAGCTCCTACGAGCAGTACTTC,CSATQSSYEQYF
TRBJ1-5,few,TRBV6-1,TRBD1,TGTGCCAGCAGTGAACTTGGACAGGGCAGTCAGCCCCAGCATTTT,CASSELGQGSQPQHF
TRBJ2-7,.,TRBV2,.,TGTGCCAGCAAGTTAGGAGGGGACTCCTACGAGCAGTACTTC,CASKLGGDSYEQYF
TRBJ2-1,.,TRBV4-2,TRBD1,TGTGCCAGCAGCCACAACCCGGGACAGGGTTTGCCCGGGGAGCTTGAGCAGTTCTTC,CASSHNPGQGLPGELEQFF
TRBJ2-5,.,TRBV2,TRBD1,TGTGCCAGCAGTGGACAGGGGAGCCAGTACTTC,CASSGQGSQYF
TRBJ1-2,.,TRBV15,.,TGTGCCACCAGCACAACTCTGAGGAACTATGGCTACACCTTC,CATSTTLRNYGYTF
TRBJ2-7,.,TRBV6-1,TRBD2,TGTGCCAGCATCTCGAAGGTCCTAGCGGGGACCTACGAGCAGTACTTC,CASISKVLAGTYEQYF
TRBJ2-7,.,TRBV27,.,TGTGCCAGCAGCTCCGAATCGGGGGCTTACGAGCAGTACTTC,CASSSESGAYEQYF
TRBJ1-2,few,TRBV2,.,TGTGCCAGCGGGCGCGGAGTTGAGGGCTACACCTTC,CASGRGVEGYTF
TRBJ2-5,.,TRBV2,TRBD2,TGTGCCAGCAGTGTTCCGGGGGGTGTGGGTGAGACCCAGTACTTC,CASSVPGGVGETQYF
TRBJ2-5,.,TRBV2,TRBD2,TGTGCCAGCAGCTTGAGCGGGGGGGCCTGGGAGACCCAGTACTTC,CASSLSGGAWETQYF
TRBJ2-5,.,TRBV19,TRBD2,TGTGCCAGTAGTACCCAGCGGGGGTACCAAGAGACCCAGTACTTC,CASSTQRGYQETQYF
TRBJ2-7,.,TRBV2,TRBD1,TGTGCCAGCAGTCCAGAGACAGGGGCGACCTACGAGCAGTACTTC,CASSPETGATYEQYF
TRBJ2-7,.,TRBV19,TRBD1,TGTGCCGGTAGAGCTCGGGGACAGGGCTCCTACGAGCAGTACTTC,CAGRARGQGSYEQYF
TRBJ2-2,few,TRBV2,.,TGTGCCAGCAGTTCGCCTGTCGCGAACACCGGGGAGCTGTACTTC,CASSSPVANTGELYF
TRBJ1-5,.,TRBV24-1,.,TGTGCCACCAGTCAGGGTGATCAGCCCCAGCATTTT,CATSQGDQPQHF
TRBJ2-3,.,TRBV28,TRBD2,TGTGCCAGCAGTTTGATAGCGGGAGGGAACAATGAGCAGTATTTT,CASSLIAGGNNEQYF
TRBJ2-5,.,TRBV12-3/TRBV12-4,TRBD2,TGTGCCAGCCGCCCGGGAGGCAGCTACCAAGGGACCCAGCACTTC,CASRPGGSYQGTQHF
TRBJ1-6,once,TRBV6-1,.,TGTGCCAGCATTAGGGGTCCCTTCGATAATTCACCCCTCCACTTT,CASIRGPFDNSPLHF
TRBJ2-7,.,TRBV10-3,TRBD1,TGTGCCATCAGCGGACAGGGCTACGAGCAGTACTTC,CAISGQGYEQYF
TRBJ2-2,few,TRBV10-3,TRBD1,TGTGCCATCAGTGATCCCAGGGGGAACGGGGAGCTGTTTTTT,CAISDPRGNGELFF
TRBJ1-6,few,TRBV19,.,TGTGCCAGTACCCGACAGGACGGTTCACCCCTCCACTTT,CASTRQDGSPLHF
TRBJ2-7,.,TRBV15,TRBD2,TGTGCCACCAGCAATGCCGGGACTAGGTACTACGAGCAGTACTTC,CATSNAGTRYYEQYF
TRBJ1-4,.,TRBV15,.,TGTGCCACCAGCAGAACAGGGACGGGCGAAAAACTGTTTTTT,CATSRTGTGEKLFF
TRBJ1-3,.,TRBV5-6,.,TGTGCCAGCAGCTTGGGAACGGACACCATATATTTT,CASSLGTDTIYF
TRBJ1-5,many,TRBV9,.,TGTGCCAGCAGCGTCGGGACACTACCAAATCAGCCCCAGCATTTT,CASSVGTLPNQPQHF
TRBJ1-5,.,TRBV19,.,TGTGCCAGTAGTATTAGTCAGCCCCAGCATTTT,CASSISQPQHF
TRBJ1-6,few,TRBV10-3,.,TGTGCCATCAGTGACCGGGATCAGCGGAATTCACCCCTCCACTTT,CAISDRDQRNSPLHF
TRBJ2-2,.,TRBV6-4,TRBD1,TGTGCCAGCCGTGACTCGAGTACAGGGGGGATCGGGGAGCTGTTTTTT,CASRDSSTGGIGELFF
TRBJ1-2,many,TRBV13,TRBD1,TGTGCCAGCAGCTCACAGACAGGGGATTATGGCTACACCTTC,CASSSQTGDYGYTF
TRBJ1-4,few,TRBV25-1,.,TGTGCCAGCAGTGAAACAGCGAATGAAAAACTGTTTTTT,CASSETANEKLFF
TRBJ1-2,.,TRBV7-8,.,TGCGCCAGCAGCCAATCCCCGGTTTATGGCTACACCTTC,CASSQSPVYGYTF
TRBJ2-7,.,TRBV6-1,.,TGTGCCAGCAGGTTTACAGAAACCTCCTCCTACGAGCAGTACTTC,CASRFTETSSYEQYF
TRBJ1-6,.,TRBV15,.,TGTGCCACCAGCAGAGATTCATCCCTCCACTTT,CATSRDSSLHF
TRBJ1-4,few,TRBV29-1,.,TGCAGCGGATCCGGGGCCGATGAAAAACTGTTTTTT,CSGSGADEKLFF
TRBJ2-7,.,TRBV20-1,TRBD1,TGCAGTGCCCGGGACAGCGAAGGAGTCTACGAGCAGTACTTC,CSARDSEGVYEQYF
TRBJ1-4,.,TRBV2,.,TGTGCCGGGGAGGACGGTAATGAAAAACTGTTTTTT,CAGEDGNEKLFF